Listed below are T cell receptor beta chains from one sample, sequenced in a study of blood T cell dynamics during melanoma immunotherapy. Some clones are missing from TCRdb's copy, which holds only in-frame ones; the method was immunoSEQ multiplex PCR. The sample lists roughly 3,400 clones; roughly 90% were seen once. Sequences were derived from effector memory CD8+ T cells from blood, sampled from a patient treated with checkpoint blockade. Receptors were obtained from a human donor with melanoma. The CDR3 runs from the conserved cysteine through the conserved F or W. The D gene is left open where the match is weak. Clone size appears in some rows only: once, few, many, or a class for an expanded clone.

CDR3 length,J gene,clone size,V gene,D gene,CDR3 DNA,CDR3 protein
15,TRBJ2-1,NA,TRBV7-2,NA,TGTGCCAGCAGCTCGAGACGGGTGGGGTACAATGAGCAGTTCTTC,CASSSRRVGYNEQFF
16,TRBJ2-7,NA,TRBV4-2,TRBD1,TGTGCCAGCAGCCACCCGGAGACAGGGACAACAAGCGAGCAGTACTTC,CASSHPETGTTSEQYF
14,TRBJ2-2,NA,TRBV6-5,NA,TGTGCCAGCGAGTCGGGAACGAACACCGGGGAGCTGTTTTTT,CASESGTNTGELFF
17,TRBJ2-4,NA,TRBV7-9,TRBD2,TGTGCCAGCAGCGCCGGACTAGCGGGGCTAGCCAAAAACATTCAGTACTTC,CASSAGLAGLAKNIQYF
14,TRBJ2-5,NA,TRBV30,TRBD2,TGTGCCTGGAGTGTACTAGCGGGAGTAGAGACCCAGTACTTC,CAWSVLAGVETQYF
18,TRBJ2-1,once,TRBV6-1,NA,TGTGCCAGCAGTGATTCTCCTCTGTTTGGCGGGTTTTACAATGAGCAGTTCTTC,CASSDSPLFGGFYNEQFF
16,TRBJ2-2,NA,TRBV7-8,NA,TGTGCCGGGCGGCACAGAACAAACGCGAACACCGGGGAGCTGTTTTTT,CAGRHRTNANTGELFF
15,TRBJ2-2,NA,TRBV6-5,TRBD1,TGTGCCAGCAGCGACAGGGGGCGTGACACCGGGGAGCTGTTTTTT,CASSDRGRDTGELFF
13,TRBJ1-4,NA,TRBV4-1,NA,TGCGCCAGCAGCCAAGTTCGGGCAGAAAAACTGTTTTTT,CASSQVRAEKLFF
17,TRBJ1-6,once,TRBV14,TRBD1,TGTGCCAGCAGCCAAGACAGGGGGGGCTCCTATAATTCACCCCTCCACTTT,CASSQDRGGSYNSPLHF
16,TRBJ1-2,NA,TRBV5-6,TRBD1,TGTGCCAGCAGCTTGGTAGTCATCGACAGGGACTATGGCTACACCTTC,CASSLVVIDRDYGYTF
15,TRBJ2-7,NA,TRBV11-2,NA,TGTGCCAGCAGCACCCCATCCGTTCGGGCCTACGAGCAGTACTTC,CASSTPSVRAYEQYF
16,TRBJ1-2,NA,TRBV7-9,NA,TGTGCCAGCAGCTCCAGTAAGGTGGTCGGGGCGCGAGGCTACACCTTC,CASSSSKVVGARGYTF
15,TRBJ2-7,NA,TRBV4-1,NA,TGCGCCAGCAGCCAAGAAACAGGGCATACCTACGAGCAGTACTTC,CASSQETGHTYEQYF
15,TRBJ2-7,NA,TRBV5-1,TRBD2,TGCGCCAGCAGCTTGGGGAGCGGGGTTACCTACGAGCAGTACTTC,CASSLGSGVTYEQYF
15,TRBJ1-5,NA,TRBV4-1,NA,TGCGCCAGCAGCCGTAGGGCAGGGAGCAATCAGCCCCAGCATTTT,CASSRRAGSNQPQHF
17,TRBJ2-3,NA,TRBV7-3,NA,TGTGCCAGCAGCTCCCACCCGGGTAACCGAGGCACAGATACGCAGTATTTT,CASSSHPGNRGTDTQYF
14,TRBJ1-4,NA,TRBV7-9,NA,TGTGCCAGCAGACATACGGGGTCTAATGAAAAACTGTTTTTT,CASRHTGSNEKLFF
16,TRBJ2-1,NA,TRBV4-3,TRBD2,TGCGCCAGCAGCCAAGATCAGGTAGCGGGAGGTTATGAGCAGTTCTTC,CASSQDQVAGGYEQFF
16,TRBJ1-1,NA,TRBV19,TRBD1,TGTGCCAGCCTCCCGGACAGGGGGCGGTGGAACACTGAAGCTTTCTTT,CASLPDRGRWNTEAFF
15,TRBJ2-1,NA,TRBV7-9,NA,TGTGCCAGCAGCGGTGCGGAGAGTGTCGGCAATGAGCAGTTCTTC,CASSGAESVGNEQFF
14,TRBJ2-7,NA,TRBV30,TRBD1,TGTGCCTGGAGTTCTGGACAGGGTGGGAACGAGCAGTACTTC,CAWSSGQGGNEQYF
16,TRBJ2-3,NA,TRBV6-5,NA,TGTGCCAGCAGTTACTCCCGGCCATCCGGCCCAGATACGCAGTATTTT,CASSYSRPSGPDTQYF
15,TRBJ2-1,NA,TRBV6-1,TRBD2,TGTGCCAGCAGCTCCAGCGGGAGGGCCAACAATGAGCAGTTCTTC,CASSSSGRANNEQFF
12,TRBJ2-5,NA,TRBV9,NA,TGTGCCAGCCGAGGAGCGGAGGGGTTTCTGAACTTC,CASRGAEGFLNF
17,TRBJ2-7,NA,TRBV13,TRBD1,TGTGCCAGCAGCTCATCCGGGACAGTTTTTGTGGGCTACGAGCAGTACTTC,CASSSSGTVFVGYEQYF
18,TRBJ2-1,NA,TRBV7-9,TRBD1,TGTGCCAGCAGCACCCCGGACAGGGGTCTCGATTTGGACAATGAGCAGTTCTTC,CASSTPDRGLDLDNEQFF
15,TRBJ2-1,NA,TRBV5-1,TRBD2,TGCGCCAGCAGCTCCCTAGCGGGAGGAGGAGATGAGCAGTTCTTC,CASSSLAGGGDEQFF
17,TRBJ2-2,once,TRBV4-3,NA,TGCGCCAGCAGCCAAGATCTGGGCAGGCTCGACACCGGGGAGCTGTTTTTT,CASSQDLGRLDTGELFF
13,TRBJ2-1,NA,TRBV5-1,TRBD2,TGCGCCAGCAGCTTCCTAGCGGGTGGGGAGCAGTTCTTC,CASSFLAGGEQFF
13,TRBJ2-3,NA,TRBV29-1,NA,TGCAGCGTTGAACAGGGTTACACAGATACGCAGTATTTT,CSVEQGYTDTQYF
14,TRBJ2-1,NA,TRBV27,NA,TGTGCCAGCAGTTTATCGGCGGTAGGGAATGAGCAGTTCTTC,CASSLSAVGNEQFF
14,TRBJ2-2,NA,TRBV27,TRBD1,TGTGCCAGTACGGGACAGGGGCGGACCGGGGAGCTGTTTTTT,CASTGQGRTGELFF
15,TRBJ1-4,NA,TRBV27,NA,TGTGCCAGCAGTTCGATGACAGACAGGTGGGAAAAACTGTTTTTT,CASSSMTDRWEKLFF
14,TRBJ1-6,NA,TRBV28,NA,TGTGCCAGCAGTTGGAGCTCCTATAATTCACCCCTCCACTTT,CASSWSSYNSPLHF
16,TRBJ2-7,few,TRBV4-1,TRBD2,TGCGCCAGCAGCCCGCGGTCCGCGGGAGGCTTGGACGAGCAGTACTTC,CASSPRSAGGLDEQYF
18,TRBJ2-2,NA,TRBV28,NA,TGTGCCAGCAGTTTTCTCGGCGGGCAAGCACCAACCGGCGGGGAGCTGTTTTTT,CASSFLGGQAPTGGELFF
17,TRBJ2-1,NA,TRBV7-9,NA,TGTGCCAGCAGCTTAGAGTTCGACCCTTCATTAGTCAATGAGCAGTTCTTC,CASSLEFDPSLVNEQFF
13,TRBJ2-7,NA,TRBV29-1,NA,TGCAGCGTTGAAACGGGAGAACCCTACGAGCAGTACTTC,CSVETGEPYEQYF
14,TRBJ2-7,NA,TRBV29-1,NA,TGCAGCGCCCCCGCCGGGACCGCCAACTACGAGCAGTACTTC,CSAPAGTANYEQYF
14,TRBJ2-5,NA,TRBV6-6,TRBD2,TGTGCCAGCAGTTACCTTGGACTAGAAGAGACCCAGTACTTC,CASSYLGLEETQYF
13,TRBJ1-1,once,TRBV7-9,NA,TGTGCCAGCAGCTTATTAGAGAACACTGAAGCTTTCTTT,CASSLLENTEAFF
17,TRBJ2-6,NA,TRBV4-3,NA,TGCGCCAGCAGCTCGTTCCGGGAAAACTCTGGGGCCAACGTCCTGACTTTC,CASSSFRENSGANVLTF
14,TRBJ1-1,NA,TRBV12-5,NA,TGTGCTAGTGCTCCCGACCTTGGATGGACTGAAGCTTTCTTT,CASAPDLGWTEAFF
16,TRBJ1-2,NA,TRBV5-2,NA,TGTGCCAGCAAAAATTTTCGAGAGCGAAAGACCTATGGCTACACCTTC,CASKNFRERKTYGYTF
17,TRBJ2-6,NA,TRBV27,NA,TGTGCCAGCAGTTTCAGAGGTACCAGCTCTGGGGCCAACGTCCTGACTTTC,CASSFRGTSSGANVLTF